These 5 T cell receptor beta chains share one sample of origin, sequenced in a study of tumor-infiltrating lymphocytes in primary liver carcinoma. Production of TCR beta cDNA used 400 to 650 ng total RNA together with a constant-region primer. Slightly modified ARM-PCR with three nested multiplex PCR rounds yielded TCR beta libraries. TRBV1-TRBV30 forward primers and a C-beta reverse primer were used in the first two PCR rounds, which each ran for 9 to 10 cycles. TCRdb passed the multiplex PCR reads through MiXCR, listing each CDR3 protein once. Of about 110,000 distinct CDR3 sequences in the sample, approximately 80% were seen once. Investigators took RNA and DNA out together from 20-30 mg of unsorted bulk tissue. The sequencing sample was made of liver tumor tissue from sampling region 3. Documented subset: tumor region T3, left-lateral pole. The origin of the receptors is a man between 40 and 49 years old with primary liver carcinoma and hepatitis B virus infection.

The chain couples TRBV4-3 to TRBJ2-1, with 9 bases aligning to TRBD2. The V gene end was trimmed by 10 bases and the J gene end by 4 bases; junction bases not matched to a gene: 14. Germline values: CDR1 LGHNA, CDR2 YSLEER. This CDR3 is built from 16 residues. CDR3 nucleotides: TGCGCCAACAACCAAGAGTGGCTAGCGGGATACAATGAGCAGTTCTTC. Translated: CANNQEWLAGYNEQFF.

In this sample, this clonotype turned up a few times. The chain is built from TRBV7-2 and TRBJ1-5; D ambiguous. The CDR3 is 13 residues long. Germline V gene lookup returns CDR1 SGHTA and CDR2 FQGNSA. Trimming cost V 3 bases and J 6 bases, with 9 bases left between them. The CDR3 bases are TGTGCCAGCAGCTTTAGGTCCGGTCAGCCCCAGCATTTT. Its translation is CASSFRSGQPQHF. Together with reference TRBV7-2 and TRBJ1-5, the CDR3 gives the full variable domain: GAGVSQSPSNKVTEKGKDVELRCDPISGHTALYWYRQSLGQGLEFLIYFQGNSAPDKSGLPSDRFSAERTGGSVSTLTIQRTQQEDSAVYLCASSFRSGQPQHFGDGTRLSIL.

To note about this clonotype: Being one base from a much bigger clone, this may be a read error. The rearrangement links TRBV30 to TRBJ2-1; possible D gene TRBD1, 6 bases. Germline-derived CDR1 and CDR2 are GTSNPN and SVGIG (reference sequence). V lost 1 base and J 6 bases, leaving 16 bases between the germline ends. The CDR3 consists of 15 residues. The CDR3 here is CAWSGGQRGSNEQFF. The CDR3, as DNA: TGTGCCTGGAGTGGGGGGCAGAGGGGAAGCAATGAGCAGTTCTTC.

With respect to this clonotype: Without the conserved terminal phenylalanine or tryptophan, this CDR3 likely stems from a read error. The DNA is omitted, as the CDR3 cannot be located on it reliably, and the CDR3 follows TCRdb's listing. The rearrangement uses TRBV6-6 and TRBJ2-5. In germline, CDR1 is MNHNY, CDR2 SVGAGI (reference sequence). Both ends counted, the CDR3 spans 14 residues. The chain's CDR3 is CASSHGRLQETQYV.

The chain has TRBV29-1 and TRBJ2-6; 9 bases line up with TRBD2. This CDR3 comprises 18 residues. The J segment lost 17 bases and the V segment lost 1 base, leaving 24 bases of the junction unmatched. Germline V gene lookup returns CDR1 SQVTM and CDR2 ANQGSEA. The CDR3 DNA reads as TGCAGCGTTGAAGGGACTAGCGAGAGCCTCTCTGGGGCCAACATCTTGACTTTC. It is translated as CSVEGTSESLSGANILTF. Looking up the rest from reference TRBV29-1 and TRBJ2-6 gives the full variable domain: SAVISQKPSRDICQRGTSLTIQCQVDSQVTMMFWYRQQPGQSLTLIATANQGSEATYESGFVIDKFPISRPNLTFSTLTVSNMSPEDSSIYLCSVEGTSESLSGANILTFGAGSRLTVL.